This T cell receptor beta chain was sequenced for a study of OX40 agonist ivuxolimab in advanced cancers. About the research overall: Ivuxolimab was administered intravenously to patients at 0.01 to 10 mg/kg every 2 weeks.

The method was immunoSEQ multiplex PCR; TCRdb's version includes in-frame clones alone and lacks a portion of them. The data contain tens of thousands of clones, roughly 80% of them seen just once; the ten biggest clones take up approximately 5%. As concerns this clone: Its cognate antigen is unknown.

The study, taken as a whole, reports: Compared with CD4+, CD8+ T cells on average had more expanded clones.

V lost 3 bases, J lost 5 bases, and 15 bases lay in between. CDR1 and CDR2 (germline): LGHNT, FRNRAP. This CDR3 contains 15 residues. The sequencing here drew on CD4+ or CD8+ T cells sorted from blood, taken in a trial of the OX40 agonist ivuxolimab. The rearrangement uses TRBV12-5 and TRBJ2-3, with D hard to call. The TCR comes from an adult with an advanced solid tumor such as melanoma, head and neck, liver or kidney cancer. The CDR3 protein is CASGFGRRLEDTQYF. The CDR3 nucleotides are TGTGCTAGTGGTTTCGGCCGGCGTTTGGAAGATACGCAGTATTTT.